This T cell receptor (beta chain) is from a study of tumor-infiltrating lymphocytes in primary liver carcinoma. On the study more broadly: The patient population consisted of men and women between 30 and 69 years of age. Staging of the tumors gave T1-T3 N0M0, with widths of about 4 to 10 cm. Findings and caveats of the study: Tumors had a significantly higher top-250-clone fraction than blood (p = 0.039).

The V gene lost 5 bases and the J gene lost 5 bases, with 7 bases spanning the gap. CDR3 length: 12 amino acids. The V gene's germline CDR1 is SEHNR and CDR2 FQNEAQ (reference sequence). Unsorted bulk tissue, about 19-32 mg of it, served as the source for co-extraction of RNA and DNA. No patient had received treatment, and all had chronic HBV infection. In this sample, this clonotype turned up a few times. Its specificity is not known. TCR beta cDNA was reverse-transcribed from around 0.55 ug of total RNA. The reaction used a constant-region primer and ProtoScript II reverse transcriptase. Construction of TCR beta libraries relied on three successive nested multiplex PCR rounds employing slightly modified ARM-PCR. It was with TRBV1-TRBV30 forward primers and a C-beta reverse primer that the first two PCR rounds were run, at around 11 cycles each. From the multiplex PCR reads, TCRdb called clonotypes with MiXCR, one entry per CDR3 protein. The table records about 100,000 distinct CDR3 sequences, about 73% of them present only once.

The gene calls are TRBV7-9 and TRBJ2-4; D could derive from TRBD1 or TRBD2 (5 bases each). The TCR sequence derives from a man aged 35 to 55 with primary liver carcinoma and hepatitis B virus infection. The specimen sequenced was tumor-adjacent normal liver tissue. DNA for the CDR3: TGTGCCAGCAGCCGGGACGAAAACATTCAGTACTTC. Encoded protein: CASSRDENIQYF.